This entry lists 22 T cell receptor beta chains sequenced from one sample in a study of cytomegalovirus exposure and HLA in healthy donors. Primers: 60 Vbeta forward and 13 Jbeta reverse. Some clones are missing from TCRdb's copy, which holds only in-frame ones; the method was immunoSEQ multiplex PCR. The table shows some 150,000 clones, with just under 85% occurring only once. Specimen: PBMCs. The receptors shown here come from a middle-aged woman in good health and CMV-seronegative.

The V gene is TRBV4-1, the J gene TRBJ1-3; D is undetermined. V lost 2 bases to trimming and J lost 6 bases, with 11 bases between them. Germline V gene sequence: CDR1 MGHRA, CDR2 YSYEKL. This CDR3 spans 14 amino acids. The CDR3 reads CASSQPPDINTIYF. The CDR3 DNA sequence: TGCGCCAGCAGCCAACCCCCCGACATAAACACCATATATTTT.

The chain recombines TRBV11-2 with TRBJ2-2; TRBD2 is a possible D gene (6 bases). The V end was cut by 4 bases, the J end by 6 bases, with 15 bases between. CDR3 length: 15 amino acids. Germline V gene lookup returns CDR1 SGHAT and CDR2 FQNNGV. CDR3 residues: CASSWRVSNPGELFF. CDR3 DNA: TGTGCCAGCAGCTGGAGGGTTTCCAACCCCGGGGAGCTGTTTTTT.

The chain has TRBV9 and TRBJ2-2, with TRBD2 matching over 7 bases. CDR3 length: 14 amino acids. V shed 7 bases, J shed 4 bases, and the junction held 7 bases outside the gene matches. CDR1 is SGDLS, CDR2 YYNGEE, per germline. The CDR3 region has the DNA TGTGCCAGCGGGAGGGGACGAAGCACCGGGGAGCTGTTTTTT. Amino acids: CASGRGRSTGELFF.

The chain recombines TRBV15 with TRBJ1-2, with a weak D call TRBD1 (6 bases). V dropped 10 bases and J dropped 0 bases, with 15 bases sitting between them. This CDR3 has 14 residues. Germline V gene lookup returns CDR1 LNHNV and CDR2 YYDKDF (reference sequence). This CDR3 is CAISRTATNYGYTF. The DNA of the CDR3 is TGTGCCATTTCCCGGACAGCTACTAACTATGGCTACACCTTC.

This sequence joins TRBV12-5 and TRBJ2-2; 9 positions agree with TRBD1. The CDR3 has 19 residues. J was trimmed by 2 bases and V by 5 bases; bases with no gene match: 15. CDR1 and CDR2 (germline): LGHNT, FRNRAP. The DNA for the CDR3 is TGTGCTAGTGGTCAACAATTCGGGACAGGGCGATTCAACACCGGGGAGCTGTTTTTT. The encoded protein is CASGQQFGTGRFNTGELFF.

The chain has TRBV9 and TRBJ2-1; 8 nucleotides line up with TRBD2. The CDR3 is 21 amino acids. In germline, CDR1 is SGDLS, CDR2 YYNGEE. V was clipped by 0 bases and J by 2 bases; unmatched bases: 19. CDR3 coding DNA: TGTGCCAGCAGCGTAGAGGGACTAGTAATATCAACGCACCAAACCTACAATGAGCAGTTCTTC. The encoded protein is CASSVEGLVISTHQTYNEQFF.

The rearrangement joins TRBV2 to TRBJ1-6; D gene unclear. V gave up 3 bases and J gave up 0 bases, with 9 bases separating them. This CDR3 is 16 amino acids long. The germline CDR1 and CDR2 sequences are SNHLY and FYNNEI. In DNA, the CDR3 is TGTGCCAGCAGTGACAGGAGGAGCTCCTATAATTCACCCCTCCACTTT. It yields the protein CASSDRRSSYNSPLHF.

This clone was counted a single time. V is TRBV28 and J is TRBJ2-7, with 9 bases fitting TRBD2. V lost 3 bases to trimming and J lost 2 bases; unmatched junction nucleotides: 17. The CDR3 runs to 19 residues. Per the germline V gene, CDR1 is MDHEN and CDR2 is SYDVKM. CDR3 DNA: TGTGCCAGCAGTTTCGCCGTCTCACTAGCGGGTCTTAGCCCCTACGAGCAGTACTTC. Residues: CASSFAVSLAGLSPYEQYF.

CDR3 residues: CASSRTWERQGYEQYF. CDR3 sequence (DNA): TGCGCCAGCAGCCGAACCTGGGAAAGACAGGGCTACGAGCAGTACTTC. V usage is TRBV4-3 and J usage is TRBJ2-7; 7 positions agree with TRBD1. Germline-derived CDR1 and CDR2 are LGHNA and YSLEER. The CDR3 has 16 residues. V lost 4 bases, J lost 3 bases, and 12 bases stayed unmatched.

Notes on this clone: An end of the junction does not agree with germline; a read error may underlie this. This sample includes further DNA sequences coding for the same CDR3. The rearrangement joins TRBV15 to TRBJ2-7, with 9 nucleotides matching TRBD1. Germline lookup yields CDR1 LNHNV and CDR2 YYDKDF (reference sequence). The CDR3 spans 15 residues. The CDR3 coding sequence is TGCGCCACCAGCAGGGTTGCCGGGACAGGGATCGAGCAGTACTTC. This translates into CATSRVAGTGIEQYF.

The J gene is TRBJ2-7, the V gene TRBV6-5, with D possibly TRBD2 on 5 matching bases. This CDR3 region has 15 residues. Trimming removed 2 bases from V and 5 bases from J, with 16 bases in between. Looked up from germline, CDR1 is MNHEY and CDR2 is SVGAGI. The CDR3, as DNA: TGTGCCAGCAGTTACGAACTAGGAGAAATGGACGAGCAGTACTTC. Translated: CASSYELGEMDEQYF.

V is TRBV5-1 and J is TRBJ1-4; maybe TRBD1 (5 bases). Trimming shortened V by 4 bases and J by 8 bases, and 18 bases separated the two germline ends. The CDR3 length is 15 residues. Germline CDR1 is SGHRS and CDR2 is YFSETQ. In DNA, the CDR3 is TGCGCCAGCAGCCTCGGACACGCTTTTGGGGAAAAACTGTTTTTT. Encoded protein: CASSLGHAFGEKLFF. Combining the CDR3 with reference TRBV5-1 and TRBJ1-4 gives the whole variable domain KAGVTQTPRYLIKTRGQQVTLSCSPISGHRSVSWYQQTPGQGLQFLFEYFSETQRNKGNFPGRFSGRQFSNSRSEMNVSTLELGDSALYLCASSLGHAFGEKLFFGSGTQLSVL.

This clone was detected a few times. This chain joins TRBV28 and TRBJ1-2; D may be TRBD1 (5 bases). This CDR3 comprises 14 residues. Germline V gene data show CDR1 as MDHEN and CDR2 as SYDVKM. Trimming removed 6 bases at V and 7 bases at J, with 18 bases between. The CDR3 protein is CASSPQGLSIGYTF. CDR3 DNA: TGTGCCAGCAGCCCCCAGGGCCTTTCGATTGGCTACACCTTC.

The chain carries TRBV30 and TRBJ2-1; 10 bases are a match to TRBD2. J lost 8 bases, V lost 0 bases, and 7 bases had no gene match. CDR1 and CDR2 (germline): GTSNPN, SVGIG (reference sequence). The CDR3 sequence is 15 residues long. The CDR3 here is CAWSVAGGPRDEQFF. In DNA form, the CDR3 reads TGTGCCTGGAGTGTAGCGGGAGGGCCACGTGATGAGCAGTTCTTC.

To note about this clone: At the DNA level, this CDR3 is encoded by other sequences in the same sample as well. The gene calls are TRBV19 and TRBJ1-5, with 8 bases matching TRBD1. Trimming at V came to 4 bases and at J to 1 base, leaving 3 bases not matched to a gene. The germline V gene has CDR1 LNHDA and CDR2 SQIVND (reference sequence). The CDR3 contains 15 residues. In DNA, the CDR3 is TGTGCCAGTAGTACAGGGGGCGGGAGCAATCAGCCCCAGCATTTT. Translated: CASSTGGGSNQPQHF.

V and J are TRBV11-3 and TRBJ2-7; 9 positions match TRBD2. This CDR3 is built from 15 residues. The germline gives CDR1 SGHNT, CDR2 YENEEA. V gave up 1 base and J gave up 1 base; unmatched junction bases: 2. The CDR3 DNA reads TGTGCCAGCAGCTTAGCCAGCGGGAGGTCCTACGAGCAGTACTTC. As protein: CASSLASGRSYEQYF.

This chain uses TRBV9 with TRBJ2-5; D is unresolved. The end of the DNA is better explained by TRBJ2-7, so the J call may be wrong. Germline CDR1 and CDR2: SGDLS and YYNGEE. The CDR3 totals 13 residues. The CDR3 sequence is CASSVDNSYEQYF. For the CDR3, the DNA is TGTGCCAGCAGCGTAGACAATAGCTACGAGCAGTACTTC.

This clone appeared a few times. The CDR3 nucleotides read TGTGCCAGCAGCTTAGCGCTAGGACTAGCGGGAAATGAGCAGTTCTTC. It codes for CASSLALGLAGNEQFF. V is TRBV7-9 and J is TRBJ2-1, with 12 bases lining up with TRBD2. From germline, CDR1 is SEHNR and CDR2 FQNEAQ (reference sequence). The CDR3 is made up of 16 amino acids. The J segment lost 7 bases and the V segment lost 0 bases, leaving 4 bases of the junction unmatched.

The chain combines TRBV19 with TRBJ1-4; tentatively, D is TRBD1 (6 bases). The CDR3 sequence is 15 residues long. V was shortened by 6 bases and J by 1 base, with 12 bases between the two germline ends. Germline assignment: CDR1 LNHDA and CDR2 SQIVND (reference sequence). The CDR3 coding sequence is TGTGCCAGTAGCCTAGGACAGTTAACTAATGAAAAACTGTTTTTT. Residues: CASSLGQLTNEKLFF.

The V call is TRBV10-3, the J call TRBJ2-7; 10 bases match TRBD2. Per germline, CDR1 ENHRY and CDR2 SYGVKD. The CDR3 is made up of 16 amino acids. Germline trimming cut 5 bases from V and 4 bases from J; bases unmatched to any gene: 11. CDR3 sequence (DNA): TGTGCCATCAGTTCTTCTAGCGGGAGTTTCGGGTACGAGCAGTACTTC. Protein: CAISSSSGSFGYEQYF.

Concerning this clone: One junction end does not reproduce the germline sequence, and a read error may be involved. This chain connects TRBV2 to TRBJ2-1; D is uncertain. Germline V gene data show CDR1 as SNHLY and CDR2 as FYNNEI. The CDR3 is 14 amino acids. The CDR3 here is CASTEIARRNEQFF. CDR3 in DNA: TGTGCCAGCACTGAAATCGCCAGGCGCAATGAGCAGTTCTTC.

This clone has just a few counts. The chain recombines TRBV12-5 with TRBJ1-3, with 7 bases that match TRBD1. The CDR3 consists of 18 residues. Losses at the gene ends were 1 base for V and 7 bases for J; bases not matched to a gene: 16. Germline CDR1 reads LGHNT; CDR2 reads FRNRAP. CDR3 coding DNA: TGTGCTAGTGGTTTGGGTCCAGGTAGAAGGGGGCTGGAGAACACCATATATTTT. As protein: CASGLGPGRRGLENTIYF.